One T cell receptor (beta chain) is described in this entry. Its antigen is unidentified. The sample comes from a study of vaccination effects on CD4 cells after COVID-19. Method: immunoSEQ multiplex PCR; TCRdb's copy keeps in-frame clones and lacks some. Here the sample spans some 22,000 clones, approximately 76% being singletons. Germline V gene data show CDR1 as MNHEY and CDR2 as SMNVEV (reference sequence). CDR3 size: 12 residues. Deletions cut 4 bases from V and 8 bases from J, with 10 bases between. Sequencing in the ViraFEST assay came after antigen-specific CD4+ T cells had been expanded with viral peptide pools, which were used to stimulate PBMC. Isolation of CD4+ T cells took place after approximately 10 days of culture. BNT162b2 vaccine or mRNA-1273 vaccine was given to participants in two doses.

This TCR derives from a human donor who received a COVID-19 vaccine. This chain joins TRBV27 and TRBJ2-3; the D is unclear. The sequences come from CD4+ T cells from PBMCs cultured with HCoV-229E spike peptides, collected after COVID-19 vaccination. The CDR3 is CASSSLGSTQYF. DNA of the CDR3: TGTGCCAGCAGTTCATTAGGTAGTACGCAGTATTTT.